This entry describes one TCR beta chain. What it binds is unknown. Germline DNA was also extracted, with blood RNA taken from unsorted whole blood. There were only treatment-naive patients, all with chronic HBV infection. Collection of approximately 4.3 milliliters of peripheral blood took place before surgery. The data are from a study of tumor-infiltrating lymphocytes in primary liver carcinoma. At the level of the study: Men and women, 30 to 69 years of age, made up the patients. Study-level points and caveats: Left bulk and unsorted, the samples did not allow CD4+ and CD8+ repertoires to be compared.

Production of TCR beta cDNA used roughly 480 ng total RNA together with a constant-region primer. Libraries for TCR beta were built through three nested multiplex PCR rounds, which together made up a slightly modified ARM-PCR procedure. The first two PCR rounds used TRBV1-TRBV30 primers with a Cbeta primer, nine to ten cycles each. TCRdb independently ran MiXCR on the multiplex PCR reads; one entry per CDR3 protein. This table has 300,000 to 400,000 distinct CDR3 sequences, about 65% appearing once. V trimming: 4 bases; J trimming: 4 bases; junction bases outside the gene matches: 12. This CDR3 has 17 amino acids. Germline CDR1 SGHNT, CDR2 YYREEE (reference sequence).

V and J are TRBV5-4 and TRBJ2-2; 8 bases line up with TRBD2. Sequenced sample: peripheral blood. This sequence was found in a man aged 35 to 55 with primary liver carcinoma and hepatitis B virus infection. DNA of the CDR3: TGTGCCAGCAGCCCTGAGCCAGCGGGAGTTCGCACCGGGGAGCTGTTTTTT. As protein: CASSPEPAGVRTGELFF.